These 12 T cell receptor beta chains came from one sample sequenced in a study of shared clonotypes between healthy human individuals (dated by TCRdb to between 2020 and 2021). Library generation was performed with the immunoSEQ multiplex PCR assay. The table was pulled from immuneACCESS by TCRdb, which kept in-frame rearrangements only. Such tables lose some clones; where checked, under half of the loss comes from unresolved V genes, and the rest has no known cause. For this sample the table gives 550,000 to 750,000 clones, of which approximately 90% were detected only once. The ten top clones hold about a quarter of the sample. CD8 naive samples consisted of CD45RO-negative cells that were positively selected for CCR7, yielding a CD45RA+CCR7+ population without TemRA cells. Sequenced sample: naive CD8+ T cells sorted from blood. The cell subset or site label, as the study defines it: CD45RA+CCR7+. All receptors come from a man aged 25 to 40 in good health.

CDR3 residues: CASSITPYEQYF. The DNA for the CDR3 is TGTGCCAGTAGTATTACCCCCTACGAGCAGTACTTC. This chain uses TRBV19 with TRBJ2-7; no reliable D call. Trimming took off 3 bases at V and 2 bases at J, with 5 bases between the two ends. Germline CDR1 is LNHDA and CDR2 is SQIVND (reference sequence). The CDR3 is 12 residues long.

The chain uses TRBV27 and TRBJ2-1, with 10 bases identical to TRBD2. Trimming removed 7 bases from V and 7 bases from J; junction bases left unmatched: 16. The CDR3 has 17 residues. The V gene's germline CDR1 is MNHEY and CDR2 SMNVEV (reference sequence). The CDR3 DNA follows: TGTGCCAGCATGCCGGGAGGAGCGGGAGGGATATGGAATGAGCAGTTCTTC. Encoded protein: CASMPGGAGGIWNEQFF.

The chain employs TRBV20-1 and TRBJ2-1, with D possibly matching TRBD1 (5 bases). Trimming cost V 7 bases and J 7 bases, with 11 bases left between them. This CDR3 has 11 residues. Germline V gene sequence: CDR1 DFQATT, CDR2 SNEGSKA (reference sequence). The CDR3 DNA follows: TGCAGTGTCAGGGAAGGGAATGAGCAGTTCTTC. Encoded protein: CSVREGNEQFF.

CDR3 DNA sequence: TGTGCCAGCATGGGCAAGAACTACGAGCAGTACTTC. As protein: CASMGKNYEQYF. V gene TRBV7-9 combines with J gene TRBJ2-7; unclear D gene. This CDR3 comprises 12 residues. Germline CDR1 is SEHNR and CDR2 is FQNEAQ (reference sequence). V lost 7 bases and J lost 3, with 10 bases in between.

V gene TRBV6-5 combines with J gene TRBJ2-7; the match to TRBD1 covers 7 bases. Per germline, CDR1 MNHEY and CDR2 SVGAGI. The CDR3 contains 13 residues. Trimming cost V 4 bases and J 3 bases; bases outside gene matches: 3. CDR3: CASSSGQLYEQYF. DNA for the CDR3: TGTGCCAGCAGTTCGGGACAGCTCTACGAGCAGTACTTC.

The rearrangement links TRBV6-1 to TRBJ2-3; TRBD1 might be the D (5 bases). V lost 3 bases and J 4 bases, leaving 11 bases between the germline ends. This CDR3 has 14 residues. Germline CDR1 is MNHNS and CDR2 is SASEGT. The CDR3 region has the DNA TGTGCCAGCAGTGACAAGGGGCCCCCAGATACGCAGTATTTT. Translating it yields CASSDKGPPDTQYF.

V and J are TRBV27 and TRBJ1-1; 10 bases align to TRBD1. Trimming took 3 bases from V and 5 from J; bases not matched to a gene: 6. Germline CDR1 is MNHEY and CDR2 is SMNVEV (reference sequence). This CDR3 has 15 amino acids. As DNA, the CDR3 is TGTGCCAGCAGTTTTCTCGGACAGGGGGGGACTGAAGCTTTCTTT. Translated, it gives CASSFLGQGGTEAFF.

This clone was picked up one time. This chain connects TRBV4-3 to TRBJ2-4, with TRBD1 matching 10 bases. Germline values: CDR1 LGHNA, CDR2 YSLEER. With 3 bases clipped from V and 2 bases from J, the junction kept 10 bases outside the gene matches. This CDR3 has 18 residues. The CDR3 reads CASSHYRQGARTKNIQYF. In nucleotides, the CDR3 is TGCGCCAGCAGCCATTATCGACAGGGGGCTCGGACCAAAAACATTCAGTACTTC.

The V gene is TRBV10-1, the J gene TRBJ1-5, with unresolved D. The CDR3 has 12 residues. Germline CDR1 is WNHNN and CDR2 is SYGVQD (reference sequence). V lost 7 bases and J 1 base, leaving 5 bases between the germline ends. This chain's CDR3 is CASIFSNQPQHF. Here the CDR3 DNA reads TGCGCCAGCATATTCAGCAATCAGCCCCAGCATTTT.

This clone has a single count. V gene TRBV28 combines with J gene TRBJ2-7; 7 bases map to TRBD2. CDR3 length: 15 residues. Per the germline V gene, CDR1 is MDHEN and CDR2 is SYDVKM. V lost 4 bases, J lost 1 base, and 7 bases stayed unmatched. As DNA, the CDR3 is TGTGCCAGCAGTTCTAGGGCTAGCGGATCCTACGAGCAGTACTTC. Its translation: CASSSRASGSYEQYF.

The chain is built from TRBV28 and TRBJ1-4; D remains ambiguous. The CDR3 contains 14 residues. With 3 bases removed from V and 6 bases from J, the gap between germline ends came to 11 bases. CDR1 and CDR2 from the germline V gene are MDHEN and SYDVKM. CDR3 coding DNA: TGTGCCAGCAGTTTGACCCGGGCGGATGAAAAACTGTTTTTT. Its protein is CASSLTRADEKLFF.

The chain uses TRBV7-9 and TRBJ1-2, with D possibly TRBD1 on 5 matching bases. V was shortened by 5 bases and J by 2 bases, with 18 bases between the two germline ends. CDR1 is SEHNR and CDR2 is FQNEAQ in the germline V gene (reference sequence). The CDR3 runs 16 residues. The CDR3 region has the DNA TGTGCCAGCAGCCCCCCACCCCGGGGACGGAACTATGGCTACACCTTC. The encoded protein is CASSPPPRGRNYGYTF.